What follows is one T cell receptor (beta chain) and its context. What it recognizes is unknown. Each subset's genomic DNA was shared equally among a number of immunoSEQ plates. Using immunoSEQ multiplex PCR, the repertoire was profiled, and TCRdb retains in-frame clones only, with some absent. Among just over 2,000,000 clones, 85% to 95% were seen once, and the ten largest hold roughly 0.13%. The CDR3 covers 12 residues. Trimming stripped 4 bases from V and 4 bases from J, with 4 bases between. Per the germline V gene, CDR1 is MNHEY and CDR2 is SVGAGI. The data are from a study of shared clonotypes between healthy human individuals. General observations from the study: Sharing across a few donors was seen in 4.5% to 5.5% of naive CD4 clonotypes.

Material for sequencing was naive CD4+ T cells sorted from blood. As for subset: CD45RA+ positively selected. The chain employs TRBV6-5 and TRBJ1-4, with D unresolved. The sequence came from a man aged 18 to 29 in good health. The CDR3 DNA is TGTGCCAGCAGTTTCATTAATGAAAAACTGTTTTTT. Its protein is CASSFINEKLFF.